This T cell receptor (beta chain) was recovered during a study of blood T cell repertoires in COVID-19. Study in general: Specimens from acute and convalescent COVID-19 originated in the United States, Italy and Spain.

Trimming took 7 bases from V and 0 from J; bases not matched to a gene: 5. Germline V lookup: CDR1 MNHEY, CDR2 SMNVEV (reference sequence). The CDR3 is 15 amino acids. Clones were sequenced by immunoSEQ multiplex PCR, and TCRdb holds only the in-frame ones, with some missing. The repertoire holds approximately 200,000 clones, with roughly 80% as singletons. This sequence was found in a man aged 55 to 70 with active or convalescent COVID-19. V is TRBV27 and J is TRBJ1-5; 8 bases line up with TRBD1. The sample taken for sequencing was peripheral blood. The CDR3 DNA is TGTGCCAGCAAACCAGGGGGCTTTAGCAATCAGCCCCAGCATTTT. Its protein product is CASKPGGFSNQPQHF.